The 9 T cell receptor beta chains given below trace back to one sample, sequenced in a study of cytomegalovirus exposure and HLA in healthy donors. The PCR had 60 Vbeta and 13 Jbeta primers. TCRdb's copy holds only in-frame clones and misses some; the assay was immunoSEQ multiplex PCR. The sample lists some 180,000 clones, approximately 12% occurring once. The sample was PBMCs. These receptors were collected from a man aged 50 to 60 in good health and CMV-seropositive.

This clone showed up just a few times. The chain links TRBV6-4 to TRBJ2-2, with D perhaps matching TRBD2 (6 bases). The CDR3 totals 14 residues. Trimming removed 6 bases from V and 0 bases from J, with 8 bases in between. CDR1 is MRHNA and CDR2 is SNTAGT in the germline V gene. The CDR3 sequence: CASRRDSNTGELFF. Here the CDR3 DNA reads TGTGCCAGCAGGAGGGACTCGAACACCGGGGAGCTGTTTTTT.

This clone was counted only a few times. J is TRBJ2-1 and V is TRBV7-6; 7 nucleotides align to TRBD1. Germline V gene lookup returns CDR1 SGHVS and CDR2 FNYEAQ. Germline trimming cut 0 bases from V and 9 bases from J; bases unmatched to any gene: 2. This CDR3 comprises 13 residues. The CDR3 bases are TGTGCCAGCAGCTTAGCAGGGGGCGGTGAGCAGTTCTTC. Protein sequence: CASSLAGGGEQFF. Looking up the rest from reference TRBV7-6 and TRBJ2-1 gives the full variable domain: GAGVSQSPRYKVTKRGQDVALRCDPISGHVSLYWYRQALGQGPEFLTYFNYEAQQDKSGLPNDRFSAERPEGSISTLTIQRTEQRDSAMYRCASSLAGGGEQFFGPGTRLTVL.

The chain employs TRBV5-6 and TRBJ1-5; TRBD1 agrees at 7 bases. The CDR3 consists of 15 residues. The V segment lost 4 bases and the J segment 2 bases; nucleotides outside the gene matches: 6. Germline V gene data show CDR1 as SGHDT and CDR2 as YYEEEE. The CDR3 here is CASSRTGVGNQPQHF. The CDR3 DNA sequence: TGTGCCAGCAGCCGAACAGGGGTGGGCAATCAGCCCCAGCATTTT.

This clone was seen more than once but under ten times. Within the sample, other DNA sequences also encode this same CDR3. The V call is TRBV7-2, the J call TRBJ2-1; maybe TRBD1 (5 bases). Trimming took off 3 bases at V and 4 bases at J, with 7 bases between the two ends. The CDR3 runs 13 residues. Per germline, CDR1 SGHTA and CDR2 FQGNSA. The CDR3 loop reads CASSLDTYNEQFF. Here the CDR3 DNA reads TGTGCCAGCAGCTTGGACACGTACAATGAGCAGTTCTTC.

The genes are TRBV7-2 and TRBJ1-2; 8 nucleotides line up with TRBD1. From germline, CDR1 is SGHTA and CDR2 FQGNSA. With 5 bases clipped from V and 7 bases from J, the junction kept 12 bases outside the gene matches. This CDR3 contains 15 residues. CDR3 sequence: CASSADRATPGGYTF. CDR3 nucleotide sequence: TGTGCCAGCAGCGCGGACAGGGCAACCCCTGGTGGCTACACCTTC. The variable domain in full, completed from reference TRBV7-2 and TRBJ1-2, reads GAGVSQSPSNKVTEKGKDVELRCDPISGHTALYWYRQSLGQGLEFLIYFQGNSAPDKSGLPSDRFSAERTGGSVSTLTIQRTQQEDSAVYLCASSADRATPGGYTFGSGTRLTVV.

The rearrangement uses TRBV7-6 and TRBJ1-5; possibly TRBD1 for D (5 bases). In germline, CDR1 is SGHVS, CDR2 FNYEAQ. The CDR3 is 13 amino acids. Trimming shortened V by 5 bases and J by 5 bases, and 10 bases separated the two germline ends. The CDR3 DNA follows: TGTGCCAGCAGCCCCGCGGGGCATCAGCCCCAGCATTTT. It codes for CASSPAGHQPQHF. Complete variable domain (other parts from reference TRBV7-6 and TRBJ1-5): GAGVSQSPRYKVTKRGQDVALRCDPISGHVSLYWYRQALGQGPEFLTYFNYEAQQDKSGLPNDRFSAERPEGSISTLTIQRTEQRDSAMYRCASSPAGHQPQHFGDGTRLSIL.

This clone was counted only a few times. V and J are TRBV15 and TRBJ1-2, with D hard to call. Trimming took 3 bases from V and 6 from J, leaving 11 bases between them. Germline V CDR1 and CDR2: LNHNV, YYDKDF (reference sequence). The CDR3 is made up of 13 amino acids. The CDR3 sequence: CATSREAGNGYTF. CDR3 DNA: TGTGCCACCAGCAGGGAGGCGGGTAATGGCTACACCTTC.

This clone was seen a handful of times. The chain is built from TRBV10-3 and TRBJ2-7; no clear D. Trimming left V 2 bases short and J 4 bases short, with 3 bases between. The CDR3 is 11 amino acids. CDR1 is ENHRY, CDR2 SYGVKD, per germline. This CDR3 is CAISETYEQYF. The CDR3 region has the DNA TGTGCCATCAGTGAGACATACGAGCAGTACTTC.

This clone has only a few counts. The chain employs TRBV7-9 and TRBJ1-3; 7 bases fit TRBD1. Germline V lookup: CDR1 SEHNR, CDR2 FQNEAQ (reference sequence). The CDR3 sequence is 14 residues long. The V gene end was trimmed by 3 bases and the J gene end by 4 bases; junction bases not matched to a gene: 3. CDR3 bases: TGTGCCAGCAGCTTGACAGGGTCAGGAAACACCATATATTTT. Protein product: CASSLTGSGNTIYF.